This is a list of T cell receptor beta chains from one sample in a study of T cells after yellow fever vaccination. Via MiXCR, TCRdb re-called the 5' RACE reads, giving one row per CDR3 protein. The data hold 150,000 to 200,000 distinct CDR3 sequences, with around 7% observed a single time. The sequencing here drew on CD4+ T cells sorted from PBMCs, taken roughly 5 days after the first yellow fever vaccination. These receptors were obtained from a man between 18 and 35 years old who received the YFV17D yellow fever vaccine. CDR3s include the opening cysteine and the closing phenylalanine or tryptophan. The D gene is left open where the match is weak. Size tells how often a clone was seen (once, few, many) or the class of an expanded clone, and some rows leave it out.

TGCAGTGCTAGAGAACAGTTAAATCAGCCCCAGCATTTT | CSAREQLNQPQHF | few | - | TRBJ1-5 | TRBV20-1
TGTGCCAGCAGCTACCGGGGGCGTCGAGAGCAGTTCTTC | CASSYRGRREQFF | many | - | TRBJ2-1 | TRBV6-2/TRBV6-3
TGTGCCAGCAGCTTAGATTCCGGGAACGCCTACGAGCAGTACTTC | CASSLDSGNAYEQYF | - | - | TRBJ2-7 | TRBV7-2
TGTGCCAGCAGTTTATCGGAGACCCAGGGAAATGAGCAGTTCTTC | CASSLSETQGNEQFF | - | - | TRBJ2-1 | TRBV27
TGTGCCAGCAGGGGACTAGCGGACACCGGGGAGCTGTTTTTT | CASRGLADTGELFF | many | TRBD2 | TRBJ2-2 | TRBV2
TGTGCCAGCAGTGGCGGTAGGGAAAAACTGTTTTTT | CASSGGREKLFF | many | - | TRBJ1-4 | TRBV6-5
TGTGCCAGCAGCTTGTACAGCCAAGAGACCCAGTACTTC | CASSLYSQETQYF | - | - | TRBJ2-5 | TRBV5-6
TGCAGTGCTAGAGATCCAGGGGGCAACTATGGCTACACCTTC | CSARDPGGNYGYTF | few | TRBD1 | TRBJ1-2 | TRBV20-1
TGTGCCAGCACCACGGGACATACTTCGAACACCGGGGAGCTGTTTTTT | CASTTGHTSNTGELFF | many | - | TRBJ2-2 | TRBV6-5
TGTGCCAGCAGCGCTGGACTGGCAAGAACTGAAGCTTTCTTT | CASSAGLARTEAFF | few | - | TRBJ1-1 | TRBV7-6
TGTGCCAGCAGCGTAGGGCCTCAGAACATTCAGTACTTC | CASSVGPQNIQYF | many | - | TRBJ2-4 | TRBV9
TGCACCAGCAGCCGAATCCCGGGACCCATGTCCTATGGCTACACCTTC | CTSSRIPGPMSYGYTF | few | - | TRBJ1-2 | TRBV1
TGTGCCAGCAGCCCGGAACAGCGGAACACTGAAGCTTTCTTT | CASSPEQRNTEAFF | - | - | TRBJ1-1 | TRBV5-4
TGTGCCAGCAGCTTACAAAAAGGAGAAGAGACCCAGTACTTC | CASSLQKGEETQYF | - | - | TRBJ2-5 | TRBV7-2
TGTGCCAGCAGTTACGACAGATACTCTGGAAACACCATATATTTT | CASSYDRYSGNTIYF | many | - | TRBJ1-3 | TRBV6-5
TGTGCCAGCTCGGAGGTGGAAGAGACCCAGTACTTC | CASSEVEETQYF | - | - | TRBJ2-5 | TRBV3-1
TGTGCCAGCAGGTCAGGGGGACTCACCCCAAACTACGAGCAGTACTTC | CASRSGGLTPNYEQYF | many | - | TRBJ2-7 | TRBV28
TGTGCCAGCAGTTTAGTGCAGGGGGCTGGCAATTCACCCCTCCACTTT | CASSLVQGAGNSPLHF | few | TRBD1 | TRBJ1-6 | TRBV27
TGTGCCAGCAGCCAACTCCGGGATACGCAGTACTTT | CASSQLRDTQYF | many | - | TRBJ2-3 | TRBV7-2
TGTGCCAGCAGCTCGGGTCGGCAGGACCTACAAGAGACCCAGTACTTC | CASSSGRQDLQETQYF | many | - | TRBJ2-5 | TRBV5-4
TGTGCCAGCAGCCCGGACAGGTCCCCCTACAATGAGCAGTTCTTC | CASSPDRSPYNEQFF | many | TRBD1 | TRBJ2-1 | TRBV7-9
TGCAGTGCCCCGGACAGGGGTGGGACAGGGTATAGCTACACCTTC | CSAPDRGGTGYSYTF | - | TRBD1 | TRBJ1-2 | TRBV20-1
TGTGCCAGCAGTAAAGACCCCGGGGGGGCCTCGTGGAGTGAGCAGTTCTTC | CASSKDPGGASWSEQFF | many | TRBD2 | TRBJ2-1 | TRBV7-7
TGCAGTGCTAGAGATCTCTCGGGACCGGCGAGGGAGCTGTTTTTT | CSARDLSGPARELFF | many | - | TRBJ2-2 | TRBV20-1
TGTGCCAGCAGCTTAATCGGTCAAACTTCCGGGGAGCTGTTTTTT | CASSLIGQTSGELFF | many | - | TRBJ2-2 | TRBV7-2
TGTGCCAGCTCACCCGGGCAGGCTACTGAAGCTTTCTTT | CASSPGQATEAFF | - | - | TRBJ1-1 | TRBV18
TGTGCCAGCTCCGACAGGAGAGGGGTCCAAGAGACCCAGTACTTC | CASSDRRGVQETQYF | many | - | TRBJ2-5 | TRBV7-2
TGTGCCAGTAGTTTCTTACCGGGACAGCTGAACACTGAAGCTTTCTTT | CASSFLPGQLNTEAFF | many | TRBD1 | TRBJ1-1 | TRBV19
TGTGCCAGCAGCTTGGGGGGACGCGGGGGAACGCAGTATTTT | CASSLGGRGGTQYF | few | TRBD2 | TRBJ2-3 | TRBV7-3
TGTGCCATCAGTCGGACAGGGCCGAACACCGGGGAGCTGTTTTTT | CAISRTGPNTGELFF | many | TRBD1 | TRBJ2-2 | TRBV10-3
TGTGTACGGACGGGCAATCAGCCCCAGCATTTT | CVRTGNQPQHF | few | - | TRBJ1-5 | TRBV27
TGCGCCAGCAGTGACAGGGGGCAAGGAGAGACCCAGTACTTC | CASSDRGQGETQYF | - | TRBD1 | TRBJ2-5 | TRBV10-1
TGTGCCAGCAGCTTCACGCTAGGCGAGACCCAGTACTTC | CASSFTLGETQYF | - | - | TRBJ2-5 | TRBV7-2
TGTGCCAGCTCACCAACTGGCGGGGTCTCCTACGAGCAGTACTTC | CASSPTGGVSYEQYF | - | - | TRBJ2-7 | TRBV18
TGTGCCAGCAGTTTGATTGACCCGTACTCTGGGGCCAACGTCCTGACTTTC | CASSLIDPYSGANVLTF | few | - | TRBJ2-6 | TRBV28
TGTGCCAGCAGCCAAGAACAGTCAGATACGCAGTATTTT | CASSQEQSDTQYF | - | - | TRBJ2-3 | TRBV4-2
TGTGCCAGCAGCCCTGACATCCAAGAGACCCAGTACTTC | CASSPDIQETQYF | - | - | TRBJ2-5 | TRBV5-4
TGTGCCAGCAGCTTGGGTGGCCCCCGCGAGACCCAGTACTTC | CASSLGGPRETQYF | many | - | TRBJ2-5 | TRBV7-3
TGTGCCAGCAGCCCCCGGACAGGGGGTGTCTCTGGGGCCAACGTCCTGACTTTC | CASSPRTGGVSGANVLTF | many | TRBD1 | TRBJ2-6 | TRBV9
TGCGCCAGCAAACAGGGCGTAGGACGTAATCAGCCCCAGCATTTT | CASKQGVGRNQPQHF | many | - | TRBJ1-5 | TRBV4-1
TGCGCCAGCAGTGAGAGCAAGGGGCAAGCTAACTATGGCTACACCTTC | CASSESKGQANYGYTF | many | - | TRBJ1-2 | TRBV25-1
TGTGCCAGCAGTTACCCCCATGCGGGGACCTACGAGCAGTACTTC | CASSYPHAGTYEQYF | few | - | TRBJ2-7 | TRBV6-5
TGCGCCAGCAGCCAGTATCTAGCGGATAGGCAGTATTTT | CASSQYLADRQYF | few | TRBD2 | TRBJ2-3 | TRBV4-3
TGTGCCAGCAGCTTTAGCGGGACTAGCCCCAATGAGCAGTTCTTC | CASSFSGTSPNEQFF | many | TRBD2 | TRBJ2-1 | TRBV7-2
TGTGCCAGCAGTTGGGCTTCTGGGGCCAACGTCCTGACTTTC | CASSWASGANVLTF | many | - | TRBJ2-6 | TRBV12-3/TRBV12-4
TGTGCCAGCAGCCCGGGACAGGGTATGAACACCGGGGAGCTGTTTTTT | CASSPGQGMNTGELFF | many | TRBD1 | TRBJ2-2 | TRBV7-6
TGTGCCAGCAGCTTAGACTCGGGGGGGTCCTACGAGCAGTACTTC | CASSLDSGGSYEQYF | - | TRBD2 | TRBJ2-7 | TRBV7-8
TGTGCCAGCAGCCCCCGGACTAGCCTCCTCAATGAGCAGTTCTTC | CASSPRTSLLNEQFF | - | TRBD2 | TRBJ2-1 | TRBV9
TGCAGCGTTCGGGACCGCACTAGTCAAGAGACCCAGTACTTC | CSVRDRTSQETQYF | - | - | TRBJ2-5 | TRBV29-1
TGCAGCGCCCGGACAGGGGACGGCAATCAGCCCCAGCATTTT | CSARTGDGNQPQHF | many | TRBD1 | TRBJ1-5 | TRBV29-1
TGCAGTGCTTCCCGGACTAGCGGGGATAGCGAGCAGTACTTC | CSASRTSGDSEQYF | many | TRBD2 | TRBJ2-7 | TRBV20-1
TGCAGCGTCCCGTGGCCCACAGATACGCAGTATTTT | CSVPWPTDTQYF | many | - | TRBJ2-3 | TRBV29-1
TGTGCCAGCAGCTACGAGGGGGCCGGAGATACGCAGTATTTT | CASSYEGAGDTQYF | many | TRBD1 | TRBJ2-3 | TRBV7-9
TGTGCCAGCAGTAACCGGGACAGGGGAAACACCATATATTTT | CASSNRDRGNTIYF | many | TRBD1 | TRBJ1-3 | TRBV27
TGTGCCAGCAGCCGCGGCAGGGAGGGCAATGAGCAGTTCTTC | CASSRGREGNEQFF | - | TRBD2 | TRBJ2-1 | TRBV11-2
TGTGCCAGCAGCCTTGGGACAGGGAGGCATACGCAGTATTTT | CASSLGTGRHTQYF | few | TRBD1 | TRBJ2-3 | TRBV3-1
TGTGCCAGCAGCCCGAATACGGGGGGGGTTTATGGCTACACCTTC | CASSPNTGGVYGYTF | - | - | TRBJ1-2 | TRBV7-8
TGTGCCAGCAGCCGGACAGGGGTGGATGAAGCTTTCTTT | CASSRTGVDEAFF | many | TRBD1 | TRBJ1-1 | TRBV3-1
TGTGCCAGCAGCGGGGACTCCTACACCGGGGAGCTGTTTTTT | CASSGDSYTGELFF | few | - | TRBJ2-2 | TRBV9